This T cell receptor beta chain was identified during a study of T cell responses to AZD1222 COVID-19 vaccine. Study-wide results and caveats: Seropositive status at baseline applied to only five to seven AZD1222 recipients. Spike-specific TCRs gained breadth and depth after people received two AZD1222 doses.

With regard to this clone: The antigen is undetermined.

Germline V gene sequence: CDR1 SGHTA, CDR2 FQGNSA. CDR3 length equals 16 residues. Losses at the gene ends were 3 bases for V and 9 bases for J; bases not matched to a gene: 11. Libraries were prepared by immunoSEQ multiplex PCR; TCRdb keeps only in-frame clonotypes and omits some of them. The table includes about 180,000 clones, 85% to 90% detected once. The J gene is TRBJ1-6, the V gene TRBV7-2, with TRBD1 identical over 7 bases. The specimen was peripheral blood, collected 28 days after the second dose of the MenACWY control vaccine. The sequence was collected from an adult who received the MenACWY meningococcal vaccine as a control. This CDR3 is CASSFAGGTDFSPLHF. The CDR3 coding sequence is TGTGCCAGCAGCTTCGCGGGCGGGACAGATTTTTCACCCCTCCACTTT.